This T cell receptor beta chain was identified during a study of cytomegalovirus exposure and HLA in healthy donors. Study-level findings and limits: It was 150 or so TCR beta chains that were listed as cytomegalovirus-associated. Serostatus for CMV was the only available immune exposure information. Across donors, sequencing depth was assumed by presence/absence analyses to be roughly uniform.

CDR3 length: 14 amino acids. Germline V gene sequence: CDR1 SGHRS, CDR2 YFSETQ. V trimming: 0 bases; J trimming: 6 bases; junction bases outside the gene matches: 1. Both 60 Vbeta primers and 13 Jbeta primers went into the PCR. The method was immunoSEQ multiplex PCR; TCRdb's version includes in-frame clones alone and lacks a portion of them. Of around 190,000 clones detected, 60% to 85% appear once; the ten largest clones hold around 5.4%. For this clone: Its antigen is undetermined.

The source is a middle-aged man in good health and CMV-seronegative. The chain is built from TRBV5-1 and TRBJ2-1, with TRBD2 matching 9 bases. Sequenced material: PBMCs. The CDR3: CASSLASGVNEQFF. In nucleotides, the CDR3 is TGCGCCAGCAGCTTGGCTAGCGGGGTCAATGAGCAGTTCTTC.